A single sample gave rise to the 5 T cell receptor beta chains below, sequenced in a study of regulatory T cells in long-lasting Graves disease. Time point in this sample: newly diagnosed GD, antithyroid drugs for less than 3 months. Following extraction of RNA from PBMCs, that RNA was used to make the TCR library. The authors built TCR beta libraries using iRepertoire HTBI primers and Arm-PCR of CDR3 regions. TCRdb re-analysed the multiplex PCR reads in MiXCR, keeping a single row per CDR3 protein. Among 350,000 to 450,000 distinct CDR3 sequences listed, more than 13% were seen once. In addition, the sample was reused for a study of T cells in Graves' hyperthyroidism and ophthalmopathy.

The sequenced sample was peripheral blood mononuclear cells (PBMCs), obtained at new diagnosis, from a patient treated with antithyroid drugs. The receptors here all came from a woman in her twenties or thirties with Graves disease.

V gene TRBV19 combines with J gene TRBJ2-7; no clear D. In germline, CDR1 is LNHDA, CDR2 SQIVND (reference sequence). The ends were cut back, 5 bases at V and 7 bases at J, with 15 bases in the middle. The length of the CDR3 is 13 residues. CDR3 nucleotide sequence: TGTGCCAGTAGTGCCGCGTCGGGTTGGGAGCAGTACTTC. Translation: CASSAASGWEQYF. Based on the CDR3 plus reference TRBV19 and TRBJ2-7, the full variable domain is DGGITQSPKYLFRKEGQNVTLSCEQNLNHDAMYWYRQDPGQGLRLIYYSQIVNDFQKGDIAEGYSVSREKKESFPLTVTSAQKNPTAFYLCASSAASGWEQYFGPGTRLTVT.

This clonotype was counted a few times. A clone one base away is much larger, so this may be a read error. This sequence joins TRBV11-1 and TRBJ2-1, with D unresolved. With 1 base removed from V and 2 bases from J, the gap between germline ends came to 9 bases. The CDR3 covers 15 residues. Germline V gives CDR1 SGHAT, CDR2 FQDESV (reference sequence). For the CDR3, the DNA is TGTGCCAGCAGCTTAGAGGGATCCCCCTACAATGAGCAGTTCTTC. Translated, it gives CASSLEGSPYNEQFF. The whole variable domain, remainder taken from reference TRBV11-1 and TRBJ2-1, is EAEVAQSPRYKITEKSQAVAFWCDPISGHATLYWYRQILGQGPELLVQFQDESVVDDSQLPKDRFSAERLKGVDSTLKIQPAELGDSAMYLCASSLEGSPYNEQFFGPGTRLTVL.

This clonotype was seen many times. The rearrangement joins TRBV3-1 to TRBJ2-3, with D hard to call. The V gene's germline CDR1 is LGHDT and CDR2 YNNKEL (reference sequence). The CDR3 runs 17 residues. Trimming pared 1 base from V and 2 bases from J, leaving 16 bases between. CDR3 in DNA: TGTGCCAGCAGCCAAGCCAGCCCAACGCCCACCACAGATACGCAGTATTTT. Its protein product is CASSQASPTPTTDTQYF.

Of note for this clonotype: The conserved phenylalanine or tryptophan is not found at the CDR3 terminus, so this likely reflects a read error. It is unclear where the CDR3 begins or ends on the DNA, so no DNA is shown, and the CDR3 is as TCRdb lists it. CDR3 sequence reads: CASSYGLAGSVVI. The V and J genes are TRBV5-6 and TRBJ2-7; the table's D call, TRBD2, was not checked against the DNA. The CDR3 spans 13 amino acids, including both terminal residues. Germline V lookup: CDR1 SGHDT, CDR2 YYEEEE.

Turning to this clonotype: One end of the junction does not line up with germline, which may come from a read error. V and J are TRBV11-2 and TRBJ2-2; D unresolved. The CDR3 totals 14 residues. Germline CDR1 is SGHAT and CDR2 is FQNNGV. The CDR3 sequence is CVSRRPGYTGELFF. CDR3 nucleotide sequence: TGTGTCAGCAGACGGCCAGGCTACACCGGGGAGCTGTTTTTT.